A selection of T cell receptor beta chains follows, all from one sample in a study of CD8 T cells in Susac syndrome. In TCRdb, the immunoSEQ multiplex PCR reads were re-called with MiXCR into one record per CDR3 protein. The table has about 140,000 distinct CDR3 sequences, nearly 95% seen once; the top ten hold approximately 0.3%. Input material: CD8+ T cells from PBMCs. The receptors were sampled from a human donor in good health. Both conserved end residues are part of each CDR3. The D gene is left open where the match is weak.

13 | - | TRBV19 | CASSIRLFIEQFF
14 | - | TRBV9 | CASSVGPRNTEAFF
12 | - | TRBV11-2 | CASSLHTDTQYF
12 | TRBD1 | TRBV6-1 | CASRGQGREQYF
16 | TRBD2 | TRBV7-2 | CASSLPWTSGKSEQYF
15 | TRBD2 | TRBV5-8 | CASSLGTSLSNEQFF
13 | TRBD2 | TRBV30 | CAWNLAGGNEQYF
13 | TRBD1 | TRBV19 | CASSTGQGYEQYF
13 | - | TRBV9 | CASSGGGQQPQHF
16 | TRBD1 | TRBV23-1 | CASSQNGTGWRQPQHF
13 | - | TRBV20-1 | CSAQDQIVGEQYF
13 | TRBD1 | TRBV4-3 | CASSPGGFDEQYF
13 | TRBD1 | TRBV5-4 | CASTTGATGELFF
16 | TRBD1 | TRBV7-9 | CASSLYATGANTEAFF
18 | - | TRBV15 | CATSGRTLRGSGFYEQYF
14 | - | TRBV27 | CASSLWRGQETQYF
15 | TRBD2 | TRBV7-9 | CASSLGVAGRGEQYF
15 | - | TRBV29-1 | CSVGSRELRSRVEFF
14 | - | TRBV9 | CASSVARENYGYTF
14 | TRBD2 | TRBV27 | CASSLWRGMEEQYF
16 | - | TRBV2 | CASSVGSQWIHQPQHF
14 | TRBD1 | TRBV18 | CASSPGQGTYEQYF
13 | - | TRBV29-1 | CSVRNRIQETQYF
12 | TRBD2 | TRBV29-1 | CSVRAGGYEQYF
13 | - | TRBV14 | CASSEDSSYEQYF
15 | - | TRBV27 | CASSLLPVAKNIQYF
15 | TRBD2 | TRBV29-1 | CSVEVRGSPPDTQYF
17 | TRBD1 | TRBV9 | CASSARDRQSRRAEAFF
14 | - | TRBV11-2 | CASSLWSGANEQFF
15 | - | TRBV15 | CATSRDLKIGYGYTF
17 | TRBD2 | TRBV3-1 | CASSQGLAGVYDHTQYF
14 | TRBD2 | TRBV7-8 | CASSRLAGGETQYF
19 | - | TRBV5-1 | CASSLQLIVGQGSNQPQHF
13 | TRBD2 | TRBV12-3/TRBV12-4 | CASSLAGGYEQFF
14 | TRBD2 | TRBV30 | CAWGDGSGSYEQYF
16 | - | TRBV28 | CASSLSPDSAEETQYF
18 | TRBD2 | TRBV15 | CATSRVEHSGSYTGELFF
17 | - | TRBV9 | CASSVAGPGVGANVLTF
15 | TRBD2 | TRBV7-2 | CASSFGTSAFNEQFF
13 | - | TRBV27 | CASSPGQSYGYTF
17 | TRBD2 | TRBV27 | CASSPRVVTSLPDTQYF